This TCR beta chain stems from a study of cytomegalovirus exposure and HLA in healthy donors. Study-level information: In a later analysis, the approximately 120 validation repertoires were reported to have used the same platform as the approximately 700 first-cohort repertoires. Study-level results: In vitro confirmation showed three CMV-associated chains to be CMV antigen specific.

To note about this clone: Its target is unknown.

Germline V gene data show CDR1 as MDHEN and CDR2 as SYDVKM. The CDR3 consists of 15 residues. After removal of 6 bases from V and 2 bases from J, the junction contained 5 bases not matched to a gene. Clones were sequenced by immunoSEQ multiplex PCR, and TCRdb holds only the in-frame ones, with some missing. The sample has about 64,000 clones, 92% seen once. The source is a woman between 18 and 30 years old in good health and CMV-seronegative. The sample comprised PBMCs. This chain links TRBV28 with TRBJ2-1; the match to TRBD1 covers 9 bases. The CDR3 loop reads CASSLDRGPYNEQFF. CDR3 coding DNA: TGTGCCAGCAGCCTGGACAGGGGACCCTACAATGAGCAGTTCTTC.